Listed here are 11 T cell receptor beta chains from one sample, sequenced in a study of blood T cell repertoires in COVID-19. Data came from immunoSEQ multiplex PCR; TCRdb stores just in-frame clones and leaves some out. The repertoire has under 300,000 clones, approximately 87% of them found once; the top ten carry 5.5% to 6.5%. The source material was peripheral blood. The receptor source for this set is a man between 60 and 75 years old with acute or convalescent COVID-19.

The chain is built from TRBV3-1 (or the pseudogene TRBV3-2) and TRBJ2-5, with D unresolved. V was shortened by 1 base and J by 1 base, with 10 bases between the two germline ends. The germline gives CDR1 LGHDT, CDR2 YNNKEL (reference sequence). CDR3 length: 15 amino acids. CDR3 sequence reads: CASSQVPVVQETQYF. In nucleotides, the CDR3 is TGTGCCAGCAGCCAAGTTCCGGTAGTCCAAGAGACCCAGTACTTC.

This rearrangement joins TRBV12-3 or TRBV12-4 to TRBJ2-1, with a possible D match to TRBD1 (6 bases). This CDR3 comprises 12 residues. Trimming removed 4 bases from V and 10 bases from J, with 11 bases in between. CDR3: CASSWNRAEQFF. The DNA for the CDR3 is TGTGCCAGCAGTTGGAACAGGGCGGAGCAGTTCTTC.

This chain connects TRBV5-4 to TRBJ2-7, with a tentative D call TRBD1 (6 bases). The CDR3 spans 15 residues. In germline, CDR1 is SGHNT, CDR2 YYREEE (reference sequence). V was cut by 2 bases and J by 3 bases, with 15 bases left in between. The CDR3, as DNA: TGTGCCAGCAGCTTATCAGGGGCGCCAATCTACGAGCAGTACTTC. This gives the protein CASSLSGAPIYEQYF.

The chain is built from TRBV5-6 and TRBJ1-1, with D possibly being TRBD1 (5 bases). CDR1 is SGHDT and CDR2 is YYEEEE in the germline V gene. The CDR3 runs to 16 residues. V gave up 1 base and J gave up 4 bases, with 17 bases separating them. The DNA of the CDR3 is TGTGCCAGCAGCTTGATCGGCAGGGTCGGTGGCACTGAAGCTTTCTTT. Amino acids: CASSLIGRVGGTEAFF.

The chain carries TRBV28 and TRBJ1-1; 12 nucleotides agree with TRBD1. The CDR3 consists of 15 residues. Germline V lookup: CDR1 MDHEN, CDR2 SYDVKM. J was trimmed by 4 bases and V by 3 bases; bases with no gene match: 3. DNA for the CDR3: TGTGCCAGCAGTTTGGGGACAGGGGGCCGCACTGAAGCTTTCTTT. Translation gives CASSLGTGGRTEAFF.

The chain links TRBV24-1 to TRBJ1-2, with no clear D. The V end lost 4 bases, the J end lost 4 bases, and 12 bases lay between the germline ends. Germline loops: CDR1 KGHDR, CDR2 SFDVKD. CDR3 length: 14 residues. CDR3 amino acids: CATSEMAGIYGYTF. As DNA, the CDR3 is TGTGCCACCAGTGAAATGGCAGGTATCTATGGCTACACCTTC.

The chain couples TRBV11-3 to TRBJ2-1; 8 positions agree with TRBD2. There are 15 residues in the CDR3. Looked up from germline, CDR1 is SGHNT and CDR2 is YENEEA. Trimming removed 1 base from V and 2 bases from J; junction bases left unmatched: 1. The CDR3 sequence: CASSLAGGPYNEQFF. The CDR3 DNA reads TGTGCCAGCAGCTTAGCGGGAGGGCCCTACAATGAGCAGTTCTTC. Filled out from reference TRBV11-3 and TRBJ2-1, the complete variable domain reads EAGVVQSPRYKIIEKKQPVAFWCNPISGHNTLYWYLQNLGQGPELLIRYENEEAVDDSQLPKDRFSAERLKGVDSTLKIQPAELGDSAVYLCASSLAGGPYNEQFFGPGTRLTVL.

In its sample, this clone was seen a few times. The junction and the germline gene differ at one end; a read error may be behind it. The chain joins TRBV12-3 or TRBV12-4 to TRBJ1-5; no firm D call. The CDR3 sequence is 12 residues long. The CDR3 DNA reads as TGTGCCAGCAGCTTAGACTTCCAGCCCCAGCATTTT. It yields the protein CASSLDFQPQHF.

This clone is a singleton in its sample. The V call is TRBV30, the J call TRBJ2-4; tentatively, D is TRBD1 (5 bases). Germline lookup yields CDR1 GTSNPN and CDR2 SVGIG (reference sequence). CDR3 length: 14 residues. V was cut by 2 bases and J by 1 base, with 9 bases left in between. Here the CDR3 DNA reads TGTGCCTGGAGTTTTCAGGGTGCCAAAAACATTCAGTACTTC. Encoded protein: CAWSFQGAKNIQYF.

This chain joins TRBV19 and TRBJ1-4, with D maybe TRBD1 (6 bases). The V and J ends lost 1 base and 6 bases respectively, with 9 bases between them. Germline CDR1 reads LNHDA; CDR2 reads SQIVND (reference sequence). CDR3 length: 14 residues. This chain's CDR3 is CASSIGQAHEKLFF. CDR3 nucleotide sequence: TGTGCCAGTAGTATAGGACAGGCCCATGAAAAACTGTTTTTT.

The rearrangement links TRBV11-2 to TRBJ1-2; TRBD1 might be the D (6 bases). The CDR3 runs 15 residues. Germline CDR1 is SGHAT and CDR2 is FQNNGV. Trimming stripped 4 bases from V and 5 bases from J, with 17 bases between. The CDR3 protein is CASSSAGAPYYGYTF. DNA for the CDR3: TGTGCCAGCAGCTCGGCGGGGGCCCCCTATTATGGCTACACCTTC.